The T cell receptor beta chain described here comes from a study of OX40 agonist ivuxolimab in advanced cancers. Study in general: Ivuxolimab was administered intravenously to patients at 0.01 to 10 mg/kg every 2 weeks. Head and neck, renal cell, melanoma or hepatocellular carcinoma were the cancers that dose-escalation patients had.

Clones were sequenced by immunoSEQ multiplex PCR, and TCRdb holds only the in-frame ones, with some missing. This table holds 55,000 to 75,000 clones, around 80% found once. The TCR sequence derives from an adult with an advanced solid tumor such as melanoma, head and neck, liver or kidney cancer. The sequenced sample was CD4+ or CD8+ T cells sorted from blood, obtained in a trial of the OX40 agonist ivuxolimab.

DNA of the CDR3: TGTGCCAGTAGCCTCCTCCAGGGAACTGAAGCTTTCTTT. Protein: CASSLLQGTEAFF. The rearrangement links TRBV19 to TRBJ1-1; TRBD1 is a possible D gene (5 bases). This CDR3 comprises 13 residues. The V end lost 6 bases, the J end lost 5 bases, and 13 bases lay between the germline ends. Germline CDR1 LNHDA, CDR2 SQIVND (reference sequence).